This T cell receptor (beta chain) was captured by sequencing in a study of T cells in Graves' hyperthyroidism and ophthalmopathy. The CDR3 covers 12 residues. V was shortened by 5 bases and J by 4 bases, with 6 bases between the two germline ends. Per germline, CDR1 MNHEY and CDR2 SVGAGI. Study-level points and caveats: Blood also carried most thyroid clonotypes expanded above 0.001.

This clonotype turned up a few times. Antigen unknown. Template material for amplifying TCR beta CDR3 regions consisted of RNA transcripts. A set of HTBI primers served as the primers for a first-round RT-PCR of the TCR CDR3. TCRdb reprocessed the multiplex PCR reads with MiXCR, giving one entry per CDR3 protein. The table has roughly 100,000 distinct CDR3 sequences, around 40% seen once. The chain employs TRBV6-5 and TRBJ1-5, with D unresolved. This clonotype was sampled from a woman aged 25 to 39 with Graves' hyperthyroidism. The sequenced sample consisted of peripheral blood or thyroid tissue (not recorded which). The CDR3 spells CASSLQNQPQHF. The CDR3 DNA is TGTGCCAGCAGTCTACAAAATCAGCCCCAGCATTTT.